This T cell receptor beta chain stems from a study of blood T cell repertoires in COVID-19 (dated by TCRdb to 2018 to 2020). Context from the whole study: Collaborator samples came from the United States, Italy and Spain and covered acute and convalescent phases of COVID-19. The prospective study material was composed of cDNA or gDNA derived from T cells, B-cell-depleted T cells, or PBMCs. The dataset comprised deeply sampled blood TCRbeta repertoires from subjects exposed to, actively infected with, or recovered from COVID-19. The repertoires were released in a freely available public database meant as a resource for research on the immune response to SARS-CoV-2. Samples were obtained from the ongoing ImmuneRACE study (first 160 participants) and from 950 to 1,500 subjects provided by 6 global collaborators. Sample metadata almost always included a de-identified subject ID, COVID-19 status, age in years and sex. HLA class I and class II types, where available, came from metadata supplied by the sample provider rather than from assay-based typing. Study-wide findings and limitations: How much clinical and demographic metadata was included differed by source and by participant, and the metadata was provided uncurated.

TCRbeta CDR3 regions were amplified from genomic DNA by means of the immunoSEQ Assay, a bias-controlled multiplex PCR. The paper's processing steps were these. The number of nucleated cells in each sample was estimated by amplification of reference gene primers within the assay. Sequence reads were collapsed and filtered to measure the absolute abundance of every unique TCRbeta CDR3 rearrangement. For each sample, productive Simpson clonality was calculated by taking the square root of Simpson's diversity index across productive rearrangements. TCRdb re-hosts the immuneACCESS table, in-frame sequences only. Its copies lack some clones; in the studies checked, an unresolved V gene accounts for under half of them, and the cause for the rest is not known. V, J and clone size were drawn from that table, and D and trimming were deduced from the DNA. A total of over 200,000 clones appear in this sample, about 80% of them only once. About 15% of the sample rests with the top ten.

Concerning this clone itself: What this receptor recognizes is not known. Base quality data are lacking; no much larger clone is found one base away.

CDR3 length: 17 amino acids, cysteine to phenylalanine. Just the 51-base CDR3 DNA is kept, in frame starting at base 1. The germline V gene specifies LGHNA as CDR1 and YNFKEQ as CDR2. The junction shows trimming of 0 bases on V and 0 bases on J, plus 14 bases between the germline ends. Participants in the prospective study were aged about 18 to 95 years, lived in 20 to 25 United States geographic areas, and enrolled through a virtual design. In the prospective study, cohorts were assigned on the basis of participant-reported clinical history obtained from a screening survey and a study questionnaire. For ImmuneRACE Cohort 3, a participant was defined as recovered based on two consecutive negative NP/OP PCR tests, clearance by a healthcare professional, or resolution of symptoms. In the prospective study, whole blood, serum and a nasopharyngeal or oropharyngeal swab were collected from each participant by mobile phlebotomists. Participants in the prospective study had the option to provide additional blood draws and questionnaires over an approximately 2-month period. Blood samples from the prospective study were shipped frozen or at room temperature prior to DNA extraction.

The chain is made from TRBV4-2 and TRBJ1-2; tentative D gene TRBD1, with 5 bases matching. The sequence derives from a middle-aged man who had recovered from COVID-19. The material sequenced was PBMCs or T cells enriched from blood (not recorded which). CDR3 region: CASSQDRAQGSNYGYTF. The sequenced DNA: TGTGCCAGCAGCCAAGATCGGGCGCAGGGATCTAACTATGGCTACACCTTC.